These 15 T cell receptor beta chains were sequenced from one sample in a study of blood T cell repertoires in COVID-19. Repertoires were generated with immunoSEQ multiplex PCR, while TCRdb's copy carries only in-frame clones and drops some. This repertoire shows 150,000 or so clones, 82% found once; its top ten account for about 16%. Material for sequencing was peripheral blood. Receptor source: a human donor with acute or convalescent COVID-19. The donor label of this sample is uncertain.

There are a few counts of this clone. V and J are TRBV19 and TRBJ2-3; 10 bases match TRBD1. This CDR3 region has 15 residues. The germline CDR1 and CDR2 sequences are LNHDA and SQIVND (reference sequence). V lost 7 bases, J lost 2 bases, and 6 bases stayed unmatched. Written as DNA, the CDR3 is TGTGCCAGTACCCCGGGACAGGGGCACACAGATACGCAGTATTTT. It is translated as CASTPGQGHTDTQYF.

The rearrangement uses TRBV5-5 and TRBJ1-2; TRBD1 matches at 10 bases. The CDR3 runs 16 residues. Germline V CDR1 and CDR2: SGHKS, YYEKEE (reference sequence). After removal of 0 bases from V and 4 bases from J, the junction contained 6 bases not matched to a gene. The CDR3 sequence: CASSLGQGAKLYGYTF. As DNA, the CDR3 is TGTGCCAGCAGCTTGGGACAGGGGGCAAAACTCTATGGCTACACCTTC. Full variable domain (rest looked up from reference TRBV5-5 and TRBJ1-2): DAGVTQSPTHLIKTRGQQVTLRCSPISGHKSVSWYQQVLGQGPQFIFQYYEKEERGRGNFPDRFSARQFPNYSSELNVNALLLGDSALYLCASSLGQGAKLYGYTFGSGTRLTVV.

The chain couples TRBV5-4 to TRBJ2-1; TRBD2 matches at 10 bases. The CDR3 is made up of 15 amino acids. Trimming removed 1 base from V and 3 bases from J; junction bases left unmatched: 1. The germline gives CDR1 SGHNT, CDR2 YYREEE (reference sequence). The CDR3 protein is CASSLTSGVYNEQFF. The CDR3, as DNA: TGTGCCAGCAGCTTGACTAGCGGGGTCTACAATGAGCAGTTCTTC. The whole variable domain, filled in from reference TRBV5-4 and TRBJ2-1, reads ETGVTQSPTHLIKTRGQQVTLRCSSQSGHNTVSWYQQALGQGPQFIFQYYREEENGRGNFPPRFSGLQFPNYSSELNVNALELDDSALYLCASSLTSGVYNEQFFGPGTRLTVL.

For this clone: Other DNA sequences from this sample encode an identical CDR3 as well. The chain recombines TRBV30 with TRBJ2-5; weak D call: TRBD2 (7 bases). The germline V gene encodes CDR1 GTSNPN and CDR2 SVGIG (reference sequence). This CDR3 contains 13 residues. Trimming left V 0 bases short and J 5 bases short, with 10 bases between. In DNA, the CDR3 is TGTGCCTGGAGTGTTCGGGGGGCTGAGACCCAGTACTTC. It codes for CAWSVRGAETQYF.

The genes are TRBV5-1 and TRBJ1-3, with D unclear. Germline CDR1 is SGHRS and CDR2 is YFSETQ. The CDR3 runs to 12 residues. V lost 3 bases and J 4 bases, leaving 5 bases between the germline ends. The CDR3 region has the DNA TGCGCCAGCAGCTCCGAGGGAAACACCATATATTTT. Translation: CASSSEGNTIYF.

The genes are TRBV7-9 and TRBJ1-2; D is perhaps TRBD1 (6 bases). V lost 4 bases and J lost 8, with 23 bases in between. The germline V gene encodes CDR1 SEHNR and CDR2 FQNEAQ (reference sequence). The CDR3 contains 16 residues. In DNA form, the CDR3 reads TGTGCCAGCAGCTCGCCCCTCCGAGGGGGACTAGTGGGCTACACCTTC. Residues: CASSSPLRGGLVGYTF.

V gene TRBV6-1 combines with J gene TRBJ2-5; D gene ambiguous. Germline CDR1 reads MNHNS; CDR2 reads SASEGT. The CDR3 has 15 residues. V dropped 0 bases and J dropped 6 bases, with 14 bases sitting between them. This chain's CDR3 is CASSEALPGVKTQYF. DNA of the CDR3: TGTGCCAGCAGTGAAGCGCTTCCGGGTGTGAAGACCCAGTACTTC.

This clone was seen more than once but under ten times. V usage is TRBV7-2 and J usage is TRBJ2-1; 15 bases fit TRBD2. Unmatched junction bases numbered 10, after V lost 6 bases and J lost 10 bases. Germline V CDR1 and CDR2: SGHTA, FQGNSA. The CDR3 covers 16 residues. CDR3 loop: CASSSQSGTSGGEQFF. In DNA form, the CDR3 reads TGTGCCAGCAGTTCTCAATCGGGGACTAGCGGGGGGGAGCAGTTCTTC.

The chain combines TRBV19 with TRBJ1-5, with TRBD1 identical over 8 bases. The V gene's germline CDR1 is LNHDA and CDR2 SQIVND (reference sequence). The CDR3 is 17 residues long. Unmatched junction bases numbered 18, after V lost 5 bases and J lost 9 bases. CDR3 in amino acids: CASSPPRDRFLNWPQHF. The CDR3, as DNA: TGTGCCAGTAGTCCCCCCCGGGACAGGTTCCTTAATTGGCCCCAGCATTTT.

The J gene is TRBJ2-1, the V gene TRBV11-2; 7 nucleotides match TRBD1. Germline V gene lookup returns CDR1 SGHAT and CDR2 FQNNGV. The CDR3 extends over 16 amino acids. Losses at the gene ends were 5 bases for V and 4 bases for J; bases not matched to a gene: 11. The CDR3 region is CASSLRGSGRYNEQFF. As DNA, the CDR3 is TGTGCCAGCAGCCTCAGGGGGAGCGGTCGTTACAATGAGCAGTTCTTC.

The chain carries TRBV7-2 and TRBJ2-7, with 7 bases aligning to TRBD2. Trimming removed 1 base from V and 2 bases from J; junction bases left unmatched: 11. Germline assignment: CDR1 SGHTA and CDR2 FQGNSA. This CDR3 region has 17 residues. Here the CDR3 DNA reads TGTGCCAGCAGCTTAGTCGGCGGGGCGGGGGATACCTACGAGCAGTACTTC. Protein sequence: CASSLVGGAGDTYEQYF.

The chain has TRBV11-2 and TRBJ1-1; TRBD1 aligns across 7 bases. The CDR3 runs to 16 residues. Germline V gene lookup returns CDR1 SGHAT and CDR2 FQNNGV. Trimming removed 5 bases from V and 5 bases from J; junction bases left unmatched: 14. CDR3 sequence (DNA): TGTGCCAGCAGCCCCCAAGGACAGGTTAGGGGGACTGAAGCTTTCTTT. Translating it yields CASSPQGQVRGTEAFF.

This clone was detected only once. CDR3 sequence: CASSSILGGAPNSAGANVLTF. CDR3 nucleotide sequence: TGTGCCAGCAGTTCGATTTTGGGGGGAGCCCCCAATTCGGCTGGGGCCAACGTCCTGACTTTC. V gene TRBV27 combines with J gene TRBJ2-6; D is perhaps TRBD2 (6 bases). Germline V lookup: CDR1 MNHEY, CDR2 SMNVEV (reference sequence). The CDR3 is 21 amino acids. V was trimmed by 4 bases and J by 2 bases, leaving 27 bases between them.

The chain couples TRBV12-3 or TRBV12-4 to TRBJ1-2; 7 bases map to TRBD1. The CDR3 has 12 amino acids. Unmatched junction bases numbered 0, after V lost 6 bases and J lost 2 bases. Here the CDR3 DNA reads TGTGCCAGCAGGACAGGGAACTATGGCTACACCTTC. Its protein is CASRTGNYGYTF.

This sequence joins TRBV5-1 and TRBJ1-1; TRBD1 aligns across 7 bases. Trimming took 4 bases from V and 3 from J; bases not matched to a gene: 6. The germline CDR1 and CDR2 sequences are SGHRS and YFSETQ. The CDR3 consists of 14 residues. The chain's CDR3 is CASSVTGRDTEAFF. CDR3 in DNA: TGCGCCAGCAGCGTGACAGGGCGAGACACTGAAGCTTTCTTT.